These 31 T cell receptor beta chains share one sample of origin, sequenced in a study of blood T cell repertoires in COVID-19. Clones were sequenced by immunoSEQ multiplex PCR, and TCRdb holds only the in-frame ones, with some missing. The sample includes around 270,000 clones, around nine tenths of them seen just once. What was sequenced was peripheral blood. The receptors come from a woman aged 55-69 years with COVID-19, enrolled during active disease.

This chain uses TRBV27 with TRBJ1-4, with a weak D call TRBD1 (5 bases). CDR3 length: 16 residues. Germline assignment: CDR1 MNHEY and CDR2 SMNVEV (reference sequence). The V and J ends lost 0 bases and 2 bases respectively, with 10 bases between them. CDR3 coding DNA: TGTGCCAGCAGTTTATCGGCAGGGTTCACTAATGAAAAACTGTTTTTT. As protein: CASSLSAGFTNEKLFF.

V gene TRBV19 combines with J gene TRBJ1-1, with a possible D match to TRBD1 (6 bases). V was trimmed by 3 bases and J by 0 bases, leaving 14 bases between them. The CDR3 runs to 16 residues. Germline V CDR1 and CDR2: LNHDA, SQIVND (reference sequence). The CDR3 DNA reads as TGTGCCAGTAGTATCAGGACAGACCTCATGAACACTGAAGCTTTCTTT. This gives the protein CASSIRTDLMNTEAFF.

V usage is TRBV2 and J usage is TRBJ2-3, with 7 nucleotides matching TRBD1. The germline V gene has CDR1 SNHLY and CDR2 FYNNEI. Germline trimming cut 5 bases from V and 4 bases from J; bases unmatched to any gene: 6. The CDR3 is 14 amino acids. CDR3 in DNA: TGTGCCAGCAGTCCCGACAGGGCCGCAGATACGCAGTATTTT. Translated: CASSPDRAADTQYF. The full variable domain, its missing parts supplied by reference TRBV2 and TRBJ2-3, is EPEVTQTPSHQVTQMGQEVILRCVPISNHLYFYWYRQILGQKVEFLVSFYNNEISEKSEIFDDQFSVERPDGSNFTLKIRSTKLEDSAMYFCASSPDRAADTQYFGPGTRLTVL.

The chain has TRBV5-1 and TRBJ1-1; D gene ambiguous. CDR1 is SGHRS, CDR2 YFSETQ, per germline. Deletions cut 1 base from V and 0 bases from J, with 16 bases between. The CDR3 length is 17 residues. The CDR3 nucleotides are TGCGCCAGCAGCTTGTATCCCTCGCGGCCGGTGAACACTGAAGCTTTCTTT. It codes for CASSLYPSRPVNTEAFF.

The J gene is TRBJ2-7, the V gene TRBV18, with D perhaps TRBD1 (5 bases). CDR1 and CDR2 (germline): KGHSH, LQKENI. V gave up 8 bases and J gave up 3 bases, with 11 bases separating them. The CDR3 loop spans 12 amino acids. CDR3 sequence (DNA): TGTGCCAGCCAAGGGGCTAGCTACGAGCAGTACTTC. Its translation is CASQGASYEQYF.

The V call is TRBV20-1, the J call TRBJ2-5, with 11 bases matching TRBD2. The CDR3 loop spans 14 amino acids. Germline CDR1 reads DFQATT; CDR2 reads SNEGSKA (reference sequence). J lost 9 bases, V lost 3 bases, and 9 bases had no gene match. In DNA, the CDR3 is TGCAGTGCTAGTCCGACTAGCGGGATAGGGTCCCAGTACTTC. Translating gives CSASPTSGIGSQYF.

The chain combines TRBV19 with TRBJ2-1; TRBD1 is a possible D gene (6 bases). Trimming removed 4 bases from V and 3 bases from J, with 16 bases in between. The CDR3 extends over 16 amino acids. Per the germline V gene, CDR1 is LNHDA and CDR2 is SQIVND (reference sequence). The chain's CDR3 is CASSKIQGWLYNEQFF. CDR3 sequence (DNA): TGTGCCAGTAGTAAAATACAGGGCTGGCTCTACAATGAGCAGTTCTTC.

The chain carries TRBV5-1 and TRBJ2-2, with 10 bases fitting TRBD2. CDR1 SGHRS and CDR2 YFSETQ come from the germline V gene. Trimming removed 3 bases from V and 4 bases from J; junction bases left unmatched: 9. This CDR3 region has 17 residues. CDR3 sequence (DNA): TGCGCCAGCAGCTCAGAGCGGGAGGGCCAAGTCACCGGGGAGCTGTTTTTT. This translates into CASSSEREGQVTGELFF.

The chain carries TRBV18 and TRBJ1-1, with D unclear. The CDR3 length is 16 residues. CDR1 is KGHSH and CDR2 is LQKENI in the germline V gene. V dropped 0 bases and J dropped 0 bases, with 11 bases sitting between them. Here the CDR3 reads CASSPPGRSMNTEAFF. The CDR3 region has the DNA TGTGCCAGCTCACCACCGGGCAGGTCCATGAACACTGAAGCTTTCTTT.

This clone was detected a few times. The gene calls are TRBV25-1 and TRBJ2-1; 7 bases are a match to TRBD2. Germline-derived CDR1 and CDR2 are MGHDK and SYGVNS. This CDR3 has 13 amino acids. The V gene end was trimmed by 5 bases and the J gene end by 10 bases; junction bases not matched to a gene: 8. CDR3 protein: CASSPPTSVEQFF. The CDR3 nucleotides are TGTGCCAGCAGTCCTCCAACTAGCGTCGAGCAGTTCTTC.

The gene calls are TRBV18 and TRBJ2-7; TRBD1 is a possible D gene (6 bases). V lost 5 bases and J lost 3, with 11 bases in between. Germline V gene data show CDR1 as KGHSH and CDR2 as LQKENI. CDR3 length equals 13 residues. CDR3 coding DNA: TGTGCCAGCTCAAGACAGGACCACTACGAGCAGTACTTC. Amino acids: CASSRQDHYEQYF. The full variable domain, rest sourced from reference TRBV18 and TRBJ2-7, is NAGVMQNPRHLVRRRGQEARLRCSPMKGHSHVYWYRQLPEEGLKFMVYLQKENIIDESGMPKERFSAEFPKEGPSILRIQQVVRGDSAAYFCASSRQDHYEQYFGPGTRLTVT.

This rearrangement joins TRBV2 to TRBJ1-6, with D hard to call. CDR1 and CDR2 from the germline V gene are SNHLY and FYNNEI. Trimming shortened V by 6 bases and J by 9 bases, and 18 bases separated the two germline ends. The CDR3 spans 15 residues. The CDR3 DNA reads TGTGCCAGCAGAGCGGACCGATTAACGGCTTCACCCCTCCACTTT. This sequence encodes CASRADRLTASPLHF.

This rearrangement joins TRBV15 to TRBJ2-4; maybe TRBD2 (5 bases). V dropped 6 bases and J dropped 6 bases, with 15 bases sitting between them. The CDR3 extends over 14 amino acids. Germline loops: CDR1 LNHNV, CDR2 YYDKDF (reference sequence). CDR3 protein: CATSRVPGGNIQYF. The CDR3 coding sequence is TGTGCCACCAGTCGGGTCCCCGGAGGAAACATTCAGTACTTC.

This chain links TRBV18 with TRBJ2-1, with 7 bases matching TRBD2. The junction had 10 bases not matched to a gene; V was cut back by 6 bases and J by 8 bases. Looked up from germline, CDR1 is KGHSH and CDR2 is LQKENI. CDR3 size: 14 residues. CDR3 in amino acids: CASSNSGLGDEQFF. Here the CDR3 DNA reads TGTGCCAGCTCGAATAGCGGGCTGGGGGATGAGCAGTTCTTC.

CDR3 sequence reads: CASSIRGLAADSYEQYF. CDR3 in DNA: TGTGCCAGTAGTATACGGGGACTAGCGGCCGACTCCTACGAGCAGTACTTC. The rearrangement joins TRBV19 to TRBJ2-7; TRBD2 agrees at 11 bases. CDR3 length: 17 amino acids. Germline-derived CDR1 and CDR2 are LNHDA and SQIVND (reference sequence). The V and J ends lost 2 bases and 0 bases, in that order; junction bases with no gene match: 6.

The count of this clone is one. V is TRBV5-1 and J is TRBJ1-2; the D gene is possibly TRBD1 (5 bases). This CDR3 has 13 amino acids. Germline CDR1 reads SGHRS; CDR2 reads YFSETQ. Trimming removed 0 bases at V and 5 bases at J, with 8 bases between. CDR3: CASSLGQTYGYTF. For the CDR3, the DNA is TGCGCCAGCAGCTTGGGACAGACGTATGGCTACACCTTC.

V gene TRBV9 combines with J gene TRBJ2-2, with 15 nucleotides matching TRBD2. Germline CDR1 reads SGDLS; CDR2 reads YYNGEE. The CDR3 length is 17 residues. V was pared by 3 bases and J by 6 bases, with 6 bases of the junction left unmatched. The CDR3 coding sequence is TGTGCCAGCAGCGCGCTGGGACTAGCGGGAGGATCCGGGGAGCTGTTTTTT. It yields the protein CASSALGLAGGSGELFF.

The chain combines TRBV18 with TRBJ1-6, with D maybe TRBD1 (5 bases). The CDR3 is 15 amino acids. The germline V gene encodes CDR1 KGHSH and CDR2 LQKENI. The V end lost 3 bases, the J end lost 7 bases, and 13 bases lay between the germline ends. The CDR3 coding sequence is TGTGCCAGCTCACCTACCGGGGGAGGGAATTCACCCCTCCACTTT. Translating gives CASSPTGGGNSPLHF.

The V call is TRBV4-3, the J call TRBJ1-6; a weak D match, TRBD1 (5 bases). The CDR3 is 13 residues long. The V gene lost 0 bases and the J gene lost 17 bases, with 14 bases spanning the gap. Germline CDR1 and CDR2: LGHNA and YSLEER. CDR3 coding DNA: TGCGCCAGCAGCCAAGAAACCGGGACTGTTATCCACTTT. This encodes CASSQETGTVIHF.

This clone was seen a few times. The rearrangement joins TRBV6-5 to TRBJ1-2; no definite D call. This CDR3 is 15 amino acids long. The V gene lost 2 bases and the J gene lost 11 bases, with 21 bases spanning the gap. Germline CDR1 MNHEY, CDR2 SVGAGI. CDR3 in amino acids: CASSYRGPGLMIYTF. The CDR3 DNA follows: TGTGCCAGCAGTTACCGCGGGCCTGGACTGATGATTTACACCTTC.

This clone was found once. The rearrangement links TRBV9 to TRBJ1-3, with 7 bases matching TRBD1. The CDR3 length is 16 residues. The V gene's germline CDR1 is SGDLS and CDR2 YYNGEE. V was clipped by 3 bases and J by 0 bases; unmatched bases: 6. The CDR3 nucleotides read TGTGCCAGCAGCGCCGGGGGACAGATCTCTGGAAACACCATATATTTT. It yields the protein CASSAGGQISGNTIYF.

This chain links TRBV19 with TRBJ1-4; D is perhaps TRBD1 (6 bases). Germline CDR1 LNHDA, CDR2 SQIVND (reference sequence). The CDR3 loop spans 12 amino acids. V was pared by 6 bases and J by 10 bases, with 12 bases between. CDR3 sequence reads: CASSQPRGKLFF. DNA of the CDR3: TGTGCCAGTAGCCAACCCAGGGGAAAACTGTTTTTT.

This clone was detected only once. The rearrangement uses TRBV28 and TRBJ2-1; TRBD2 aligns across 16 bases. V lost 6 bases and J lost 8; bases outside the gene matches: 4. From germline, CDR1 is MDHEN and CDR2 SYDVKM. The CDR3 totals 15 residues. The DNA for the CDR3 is TGTGCCAGCAGGGGGACTAGCGGGAGGGGCTATGAGCAGTTCTTC. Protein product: CASRGTSGRGYEQFF.

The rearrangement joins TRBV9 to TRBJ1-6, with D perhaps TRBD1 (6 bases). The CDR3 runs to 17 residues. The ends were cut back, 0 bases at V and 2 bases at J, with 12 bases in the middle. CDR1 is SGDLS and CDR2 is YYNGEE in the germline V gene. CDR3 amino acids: CASSVGVQGPYNSPLHF. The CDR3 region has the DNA TGTGCCAGCAGCGTAGGCGTTCAGGGGCCCTATAATTCACCCCTCCACTTT.

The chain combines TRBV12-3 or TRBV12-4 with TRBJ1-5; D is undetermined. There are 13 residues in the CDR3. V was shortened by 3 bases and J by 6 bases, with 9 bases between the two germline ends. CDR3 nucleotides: TGTGCCAGCAGTTTGACTCGGCCTCAGCCCCAGCATTTT. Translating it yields CASSLTRPQPQHF.

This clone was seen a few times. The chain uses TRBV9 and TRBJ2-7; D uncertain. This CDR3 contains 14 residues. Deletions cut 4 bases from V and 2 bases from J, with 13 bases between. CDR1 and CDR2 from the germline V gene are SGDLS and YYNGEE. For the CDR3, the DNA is TGTGCCAGCAGCCCAGACTTCGTCGCCTACGAGCAGTACTTC. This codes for CASSPDFVAYEQYF.

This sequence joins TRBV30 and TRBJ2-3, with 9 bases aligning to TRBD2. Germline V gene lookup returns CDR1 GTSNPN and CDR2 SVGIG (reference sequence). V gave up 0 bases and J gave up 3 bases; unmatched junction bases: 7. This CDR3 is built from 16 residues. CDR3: CAWSVRSGSSTDTQYF. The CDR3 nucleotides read TGTGCCTGGAGTGTACGTAGCGGGAGTTCGACAGATACGCAGTATTTT.

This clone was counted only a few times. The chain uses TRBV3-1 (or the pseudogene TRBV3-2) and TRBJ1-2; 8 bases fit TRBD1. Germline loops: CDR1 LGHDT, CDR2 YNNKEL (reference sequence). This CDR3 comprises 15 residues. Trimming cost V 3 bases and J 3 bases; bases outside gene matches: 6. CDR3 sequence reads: CASSHRTGYDYGYTF. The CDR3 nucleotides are TGTGCCAGCAGCCACCGGACAGGGTACGACTATGGCTACACCTTC.

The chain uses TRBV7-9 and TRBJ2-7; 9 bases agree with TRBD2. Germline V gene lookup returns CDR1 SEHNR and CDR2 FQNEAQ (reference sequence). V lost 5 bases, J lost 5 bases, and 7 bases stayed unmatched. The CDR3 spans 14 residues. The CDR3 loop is CASSLGTSSNEQYF. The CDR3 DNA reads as TGTGCCAGCAGCCTCGGGACTAGCTCGAACGAGCAGTACTTC.

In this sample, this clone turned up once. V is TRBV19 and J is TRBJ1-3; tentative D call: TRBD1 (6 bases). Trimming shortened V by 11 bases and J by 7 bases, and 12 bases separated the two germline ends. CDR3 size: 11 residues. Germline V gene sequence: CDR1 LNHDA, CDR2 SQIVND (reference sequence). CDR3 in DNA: TGTGCCGGAGAAAGGGGGAACACCATATATTTT. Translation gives CAGERGNTIYF.

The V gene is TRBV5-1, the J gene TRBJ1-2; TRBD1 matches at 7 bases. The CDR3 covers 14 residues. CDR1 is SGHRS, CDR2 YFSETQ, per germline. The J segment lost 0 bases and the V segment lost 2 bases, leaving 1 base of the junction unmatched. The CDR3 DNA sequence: TGCGCCAGCAGCTTTGGGACAGCTAACTATGGCTACACCTTC. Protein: CASSFGTANYGYTF.